In this sample, the clone carrying this TCR beta chain turned up many times. What it binds is unknown. An end of the junction does not agree with germline; a read error may underlie this. This record belongs to a study of Graves' ophthalmopathy and Graves' hyperthyroidism. Transcripts of RNA were the source for amplifying TCR beta CDR3 regions. RT-PCR with HTBI primers came first, then second-round multiplex PCR. TCRdb reprocessed the multiplex PCR reads via MiXCR and lists one record per CDR3 protein. This table has 400,000 or so distinct CDR3 sequences, 15% appearing once. Looked up from germline, CDR1 is MNHNS and CDR2 is SASEGT. The CDR3 covers 13 residues. Study observations and caveats: The model predicted ophthalmopathy progression with 60% to 71% sensitivity and 72.22% specificity.

A diagnosis was made from clinical symptoms together with serum thyroxine, TRAb, thyroid ultrasound and orbital computed tomography. The genes are TRBV6-1 and TRBJ2-7; D unclear. Sequences were obtained from peripheral blood. The clonotype originates from a woman between 18 and 29 years old with stable Graves' hyperthyroidism. The CDR3 here is CACRRVRPYEQYF. The CDR3 nucleotides read TGTGCCTGCAGACGTGTACGTCCCTACGAGCAGTACTTC.